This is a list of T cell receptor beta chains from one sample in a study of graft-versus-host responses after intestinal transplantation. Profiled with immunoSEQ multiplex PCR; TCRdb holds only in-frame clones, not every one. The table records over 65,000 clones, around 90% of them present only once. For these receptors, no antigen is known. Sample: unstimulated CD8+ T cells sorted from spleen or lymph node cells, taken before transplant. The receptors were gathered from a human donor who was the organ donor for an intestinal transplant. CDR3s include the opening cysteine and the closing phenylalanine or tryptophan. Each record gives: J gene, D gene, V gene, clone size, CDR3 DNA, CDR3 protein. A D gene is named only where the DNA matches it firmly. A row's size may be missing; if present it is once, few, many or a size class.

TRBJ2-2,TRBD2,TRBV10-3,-,TGTGCCATCAGCCGGGACCCCGGGGGGTCCGCAACAATTAACACCGGGGAGCTGTTTTTT,CAISRDPGGSATINTGELFF
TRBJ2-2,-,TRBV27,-,TGTGCCAGCAGTTTCAGGGGCTCTGCCGGGGAGCTGTTTTTT,CASSFRGSAGELFF
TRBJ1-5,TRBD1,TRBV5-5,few,TGTGCCAGCAGCTTGGTCGGGCAGGGGGCGGCTCAGCCCCAGCATTTT,CASSLVGQGAAQPQHF
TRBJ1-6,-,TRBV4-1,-,TGCGCCAGCAGCCAATGGCCCCGGGATAAGAACGTACGTTATAATTCACCCCTCCACTTT,CASSQWPRDKNVRYNSPLHF
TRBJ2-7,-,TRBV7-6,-,TGTGCCAGCAGCCCGAGCGGCACGGCCTACGAGCAGTACTTC,CASSPSGTAYEQYF
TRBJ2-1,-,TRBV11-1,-,TGTGCCAGCAGCTTAGAGCTTGACAGGTTCGACTCCTACAATGAGCAGTTCTTC,CASSLELDRFDSYNEQFF
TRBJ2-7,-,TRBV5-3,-,TGTGCCAGAAGCGGGTTCCGAGGGACCGGCTACGAGCAGTACTTC,CARSGFRGTGYEQYF
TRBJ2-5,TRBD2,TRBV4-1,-,TGCGCCAGCAGCCAAGACCCGCGGGAGGCCCGGAAAGAGACCCAGTACTTC,CASSQDPREARKETQYF
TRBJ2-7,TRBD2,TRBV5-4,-,TGTGCCAGCAGCTACCCCGGGACTAGCGGCTACGAGCAGTACTTC,CASSYPGTSGYEQYF
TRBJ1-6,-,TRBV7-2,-,TGTGCCAGCAGCTTAGTACAGTTGTATAATTCACCCCTCCACTTT,CASSLVQLYNSPLHF
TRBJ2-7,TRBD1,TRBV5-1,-,TGCGCCAGCAGCTTGGGACAGGGGGTGGACGAGCAGTACTTC,CASSLGQGVDEQYF
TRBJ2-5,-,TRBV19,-,TGTGCCAGTAGTATACTTGGGTCTCAAGAGACCCAGTACTTC,CASSILGSQETQYF
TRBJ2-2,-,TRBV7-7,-,TGTGCCAGCAGCGACGGGACCCACGAGGGGAACACCGGGGAGCTGTTTTTT,CASSDGTHEGNTGELFF
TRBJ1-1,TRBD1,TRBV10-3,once,TGTGCCATGGCAGGATCTAGGACAGGGAGAAGGCAAGCTTTCTTT,CAMAGSRTGRRQAFF
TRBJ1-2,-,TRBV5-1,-,TGCGCCAGCAGCTTCCGGGCCCCCTATGGCTACACCTTC,CASSFRAPYGYTF
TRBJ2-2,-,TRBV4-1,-,TGCGCCAGCAGCTCCCCCCTCGTGCGGATTAGGTCCGGGGAGCTGTTTTTT,CASSSPLVRIRSGELFF
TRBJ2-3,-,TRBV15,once,TGTGCCACCAGCAGAGAAGAGGATACGCAGTATTTT,CATSREEDTQYF
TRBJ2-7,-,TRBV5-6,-,TGTGCCAGCAGCAATGGGGGCCTGGGGGGATCCTACGAGCAGTACTTC,CASSNGGLGGSYEQYF
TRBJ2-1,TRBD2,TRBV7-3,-,TGTGCCAGCAGCCCCAGCGGGGATTCCTACAATGAGCAGTTCTTC,CASSPSGDSYNEQFF
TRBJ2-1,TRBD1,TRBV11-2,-,TGTGCCAGCAGCCCCCCTGGGACAGGCTACAATGAGCAGTTCTTC,CASSPPGTGYNEQFF
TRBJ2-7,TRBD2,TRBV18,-,TGTGCCAGCTCGCTGAGCGGGAGGATCTCCTACGAGCAGTACTTC,CASSLSGRISYEQYF
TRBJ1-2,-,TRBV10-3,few,TGTGCCATCAGTCGGGAACGGGACGACGTGGGTGGCTACACCTTC,CAISRERDDVGGYTF
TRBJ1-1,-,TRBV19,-,TGTGCCAGTAGTATCAATCCCTCCTCCGGCGCCGGAGCTTTCTTT,CASSINPSSGAGAFF
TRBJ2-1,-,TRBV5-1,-,TGCGCCAGCAGCTTTCAGCGGGAGCAGTTCTTC,CASSFQREQFF
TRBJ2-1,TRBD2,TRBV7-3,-,TGTGCCAGCAGCTTAATTGGGACTAGAATCTACAATGAGCAGTTCTTC,CASSLIGTRIYNEQFF
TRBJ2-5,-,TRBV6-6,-,TGTGCCAGCAGTCCGACAGAACAAGAGACCCAGTACTTC,CASSPTEQETQYF
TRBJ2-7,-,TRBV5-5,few,TGTGCCAGCAGCCGAACTACAGGCTACGAGCAGTACTTC,CASSRTTGYEQYF
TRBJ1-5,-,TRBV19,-,TGTGCCAGTAGTATAGAAGGCCCGGGGGCCGGGAATCAGCCCCAGCATTTT,CASSIEGPGAGNQPQHF
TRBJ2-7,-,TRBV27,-,TGTGCCAGTACCTCCCGGGACTCCTACTACGAGCAGTACTTC,CASTSRDSYYEQYF
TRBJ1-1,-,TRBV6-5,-,TGTGCCAGCACCCCTGGAGCCGGCATGAACACTGAAGCTTTCTTT,CASTPGAGMNTEAFF
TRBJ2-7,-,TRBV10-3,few,TGTGCCATCCAAGGGGATTACGAGCAGTACTTC,CAIQGDYEQYF
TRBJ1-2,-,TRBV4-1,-,TGCGCCAGCAGCCAAGTGGGCAGCCCCGCCTATGGCTACACCTTC,CASSQVGSPAYGYTF
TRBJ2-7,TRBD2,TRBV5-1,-,TGCGCCAGCAGCTTGGGGGGGGGTCCTTCCTACGAGCAGTACTTC,CASSLGGGPSYEQYF
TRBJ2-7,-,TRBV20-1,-,TGCAGTGCTAGCGCCTCCTACGAGCAGTACTTC,CSASASYEQYF
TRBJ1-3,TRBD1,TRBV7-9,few,TGTGCCAGCAGCTCCCGGGACAGGGACCCTGGAAACACCATATATTTT,CASSSRDRDPGNTIYF
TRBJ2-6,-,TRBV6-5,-,TGTGCCAGCAAGAGGGGGAACTCTGGGGCCAACGTCCTGACTTTC,CASKRGNSGANVLTF
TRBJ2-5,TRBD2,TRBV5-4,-,TGTGCCAGCAGCTTGCTCAGCGGGAGTCTCCGGGAGACCCAGTACTTC,CASSLLSGSLRETQYF
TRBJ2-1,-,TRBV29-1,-,TGCAGCGTTGAAGATCCACCCTCGGCGGCAGTGGAGCAGTTCTTC,CSVEDPPSAAVEQFF
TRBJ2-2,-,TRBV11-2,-,TGTGCCAGCAGCGCTCGAGGGGAGCTGTTTTTT,CASSARGELFF
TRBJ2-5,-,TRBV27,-,TGTGCCAGCAGTTTAGTTGGAGAGACCCAGTACTTC,CASSLVGETQYF
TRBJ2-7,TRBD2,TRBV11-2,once,TGTGCCAGCAGCCCTGACCTAGCGGGTAGGAACGAGCAGTACTTC,CASSPDLAGRNEQYF
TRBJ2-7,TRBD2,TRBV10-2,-,TGCGCCAGCACGGGCGGCGGGAGCTACGAGCAGTACTTC,CASTGGGSYEQYF
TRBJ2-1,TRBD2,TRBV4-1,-,TGCGCCAGCAGCAGATCACTAGCGGACTCCTACAATGAGCAGTTCTTC,CASSRSLADSYNEQFF
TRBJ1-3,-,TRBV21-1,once,TGTGCCAGCAGCAAAGAAAGGGGGGCGGCTGGAAACACCATATATTTT,CASSKERGAAGNTIYF
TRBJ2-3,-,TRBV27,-,TGTGCCAGCAGTTTCGGTGCGGGATCAGATACGCAGTATTTT,CASSFGAGSDTQYF
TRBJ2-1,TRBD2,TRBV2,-,TGTGCCAGCAGCTCGAGCGGGAGTCTGGATGAGCAGTTCTTC,CASSSSGSLDEQFF
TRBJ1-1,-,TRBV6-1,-,TGTGCCAGCAGTGACCGGGGTTGGACTGAAGCTTTCTTT,CASSDRGWTEAFF
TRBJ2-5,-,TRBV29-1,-,TGCAGCGTTGAGTATAGGAACCAAGAGACCCAGTACTTC,CSVEYRNQETQYF
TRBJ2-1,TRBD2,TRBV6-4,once,TGTGCCAGCAGTGAGACTAGCGGCTCCTACAATGAGCAGTTCTTC,CASSETSGSYNEQFF
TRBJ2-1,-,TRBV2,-,TGTGCCAGCAGTGAGTTCCAAGCGGGCCTTAACAATGAGCAGTTCTTC,CASSEFQAGLNNEQFF
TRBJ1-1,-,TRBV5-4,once,TGTGCCAGCACCTTACCAGAGAACACTGAAGCTTTCTTT,CASTLPENTEAFF
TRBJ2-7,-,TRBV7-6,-,TGTGCCAGCAGCTCATTCACATACGAGCAGTACTTC,CASSSFTYEQYF
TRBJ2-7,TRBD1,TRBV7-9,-,TGTGCCAGCAGCTCAACAGGGGACTACGAGCAGTACTTC,CASSSTGDYEQYF
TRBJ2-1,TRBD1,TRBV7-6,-,TGTGCCAGCAGTTGGGACAGCTTGGCTGAGCAGTTCTTC,CASSWDSLAEQFF
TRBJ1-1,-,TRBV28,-,TGTGCCAGCAGTTTATACGGGGACACTGAAGCTTTCTTT,CASSLYGDTEAFF
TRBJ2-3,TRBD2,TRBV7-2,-,TGTGCCAGCAGCTTACAACTAGCGGGGGGCCAAGATACGCAGTATTTT,CASSLQLAGGQDTQYF
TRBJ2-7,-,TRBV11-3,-,TGTGCCAGCAGCTCCAGCTACGAGCAGTACTTC,CASSSSYEQYF
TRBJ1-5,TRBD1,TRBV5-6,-,TGTGCCAGCAGGAAGGGGACAGGGGGTCAGCCCCAGCATTTT,CASRKGTGGQPQHF
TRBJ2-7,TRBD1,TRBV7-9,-,TGTGCCAGCAGCTTTCCGGGACAGGGTTTTTACGAGCAGTACTTC,CASSFPGQGFYEQYF